A single sample is the source of the 30 T cell receptor beta chains below, sequenced in a study of blood T cell repertoires in COVID-19. Generated by immunoSEQ multiplex PCR, the TCRdb table keeps only in-frame clones and is missing some. Found here are 150,000 or so clones, roughly 88% of them singletons; the top ten hold around 8%. Sequencing used peripheral blood. The receptor source for this set is a woman aged 55-70 years with COVID-19, enrolled during active disease.

The rearrangement joins TRBV30 to TRBJ1-1, with 8 bases lining up with TRBD1. This CDR3 contains 15 residues. The germline gives CDR1 GTSNPN, CDR2 SVGIG (reference sequence). V was pared by 2 bases and J by 0 bases, with 5 bases of the junction left unmatched. This chain's CDR3 is CAWSPMTGVNTEAFF. In DNA, the CDR3 is TGTGCCTGGAGTCCTATGACAGGGGTGAACACTGAAGCTTTCTTT.

This chain links TRBV13 with TRBJ2-1; tentative D call: TRBD2 (7 bases). This CDR3 spans 15 amino acids. In germline, CDR1 is PRHDT, CDR2 FYEKMQ (reference sequence). V dropped 5 bases and J dropped 8 bases, with 19 bases sitting between them. The CDR3 bases are TGTGCCAGCAGCCGACCCCAAGGGGGGGGTGATGAGCAGTTCTTC. Translating gives CASSRPQGGGDEQFF.

This clone is a singleton in its sample. The rearrangement joins TRBV2 to TRBJ1-1; D might be TRBD1 (5 bases). Germline assignment: CDR1 SNHLY and CDR2 FYNNEI. The CDR3 is 10 amino acids. Between the trimmed V and J ends, which lost 6 bases and 10 bases, there was a span of 9 bases. The DNA of the CDR3 is TGTGCCAGCAGGGGGCTTCGAGCTTTCTTT. It specifies CASRGLRAFF.

The chain employs TRBV7-6 and TRBJ2-5; 7 positions match TRBD2. CDR1 and CDR2 (germline): SGHVS, FNYEAQ. This CDR3 comprises 12 residues. With V trimmed by 4 bases and J by 5 bases, 1 base remained unmatched. CDR3: CASSWEGETQYF. Written as DNA, the CDR3 is TGTGCCAGCAGCTGGGAGGGGGAGACCCAGTACTTC.

The chain couples TRBV28 to TRBJ1-2; D not certain. This CDR3 region has 12 residues. The V and J ends lost 6 bases and 5 bases respectively, with 10 bases between them. CDR1 and CDR2 (germline): MDHEN, SYDVKM. The CDR3 DNA reads as TGTGCCAGCAGCCTTGTCCTTTATGGCTACACCTTC. Protein product: CASSLVLYGYTF.

The chain is built from TRBV19 and TRBJ1-1, with 7 positions matching TRBD1. The V and J ends lost 2 bases and 3 bases, in that order; junction bases with no gene match: 3. Germline CDR1 and CDR2: LNHDA and SQIVND (reference sequence). The CDR3 is made up of 14 amino acids. DNA for the CDR3: TGTGCCAGTAGTATAAGGACAGGATACACTGAAGCTTTCTTT. It is translated as CASSIRTGYTEAFF.

The chain couples TRBV6-4 to TRBJ1-6; 7 bases are a match to TRBD1. J lost 10 bases, V lost 5 bases, and 11 bases had no gene match. CDR1 MRHNA and CDR2 SNTAGT come from the germline V gene. This CDR3 spans 15 amino acids. The CDR3 DNA is TGTGCCAGCAGTACAACAGGGGCAGAGGGCTCACCCCTCCACTTT. Its protein product is CASSTTGAEGSPLHF.

This chain uses TRBV5-5 with TRBJ1-2, with 8 positions matching TRBD1. Germline assignment: CDR1 SGHKS and CDR2 YYEKEE (reference sequence). The J segment lost 7 bases and the V segment lost 3 bases, leaving 14 bases of the junction unmatched. The CDR3 length is 16 residues. CDR3 coding DNA: TGTGCCAGCAGCTGGGATGCGTTGACAGGGGTTAGTGGCTACACCTTC. Translation gives CASSWDALTGVSGYTF.

The V call is TRBV4-2, the J call TRBJ2-7; maybe TRBD1 (5 bases). Trimming shortened V by 2 bases and J by 6 bases, and 23 bases separated the two germline ends. The CDR3 has 17 residues. CDR1 is LGHNA, CDR2 YNFKEQ, per germline. CDR3 in amino acids: CASSQTFVGLTTVEQYF. The CDR3 coding sequence is TGTGCCAGCAGCCAAACGTTCGTGGGGCTCACTACGGTCGAGCAGTACTTC.

A note on this clone: The germline gene is not matched at one end of the junction; a read error may be the cause. The V call is TRBV2, the J call TRBJ1-2, with TRBD1 matching 10 bases. Germline CDR1 and CDR2: SNHLY and FYNNEI. The CDR3 is 10 amino acids. The CDR3 DNA sequence: TGTGCCAGCAGTCGGGGGGACAGGGGTTTC. It is translated as CASSRGDRGF. Together with reference TRBV2 and TRBJ1-2, the CDR3 gives the full variable domain: EPEVTQTPSHQVTQMGQEVILRCVPISNHLYFYWYRQILGQKVEFLVSFYNNEISEKSEIFDDQFSVERPDGSNFTLKIRSTKLEDSAMYFCASSRGDRGFGSGTRLTVV.

The chain joins TRBV11-2 to TRBJ1-3; D gene ambiguous. V shed 6 bases and J shed 4 bases, with 7 bases lying between them. Germline lookup yields CDR1 SGHAT and CDR2 FQNNGV. The CDR3 extends over 12 amino acids. CDR3 sequence (DNA): TGTGCCAGCAGTTCTGAGGGAAACACCATATATTTT. This encodes CASSSEGNTIYF.

V and J are TRBV7-9 and TRBJ2-5; 8 nucleotides align to TRBD1. V was pared by 5 bases and J by 2 bases, with 4 bases of the junction left unmatched. This CDR3 region has 14 residues. Germline V gene lookup returns CDR1 SEHNR and CDR2 FQNEAQ (reference sequence). The CDR3 here is CASSQGTGQETQYF. CDR3 DNA sequence: TGTGCCAGCAGCCAGGGGACAGGACAAGAGACCCAGTACTTC.

The chain has TRBV9 and TRBJ1-6; 7 nucleotides agree with TRBD1. This CDR3 comprises 13 residues. V trimming: 2 bases; J trimming: 10 bases; junction bases outside the gene matches: 3. Germline CDR1 SGDLS, CDR2 YYNGEE. The CDR3 spells CASSVDRVSPLHF. CDR3 in DNA: TGTGCCAGCAGCGTCGACAGGGTATCACCCCTCCACTTT.

The V call is TRBV28, the J call TRBJ2-1; D might be TRBD1 (6 bases). Trimming removed 7 bases from V and 1 base from J, with 11 bases in between. The germline V gene encodes CDR1 MDHEN and CDR2 SYDVKM. The CDR3 extends over 14 amino acids. This CDR3 reads CASTTGQSYNEQFF. The CDR3 nucleotides read TGTGCCAGCACTACAGGGCAATCCTACAATGAGCAGTTCTTC.

This chain links TRBV18 with TRBJ1-1; 10 nucleotides line up with TRBD1. After removal of 1 base from V and 4 bases from J, the junction contained 6 bases not matched to a gene. The CDR3 extends over 16 amino acids. Looked up from germline, CDR1 is KGHSH and CDR2 is LQKENI. The CDR3 DNA reads as TGTGCCAGCTCACCACTGAGGGACAGGGGAGGCACTGAAGCTTTCTTT. Translated: CASSPLRDRGGTEAFF.

The V and J genes are TRBV5-4 and TRBJ1-2; D perhaps matches TRBD1 (5 bases). This CDR3 has 12 residues. Trimming removed 2 bases at V and 9 bases at J, with 11 bases between. The germline V gene encodes CDR1 SGHNT and CDR2 YYREEE (reference sequence). CDR3 DNA sequence: TGTGCCAGCAGCTTCGGCAGGGTCCGCTACACCTTC. The encoded protein is CASSFGRVRYTF.

The J gene is TRBJ1-2, the V gene TRBV19; D is perhaps TRBD1 (5 bases). Per germline, CDR1 LNHDA and CDR2 SQIVND (reference sequence). Trimming removed 1 base from V and 2 bases from J, with 11 bases in between. This CDR3 contains 15 residues. The CDR3 reads CASSIAGRVNYGYTF. The DNA of the CDR3 is TGTGCCAGTAGTATAGCGGGCAGGGTCAACTATGGCTACACCTTC.

The chain uses TRBV5-4 and TRBJ1-1; D uncertain. Between the trimmed V and J ends, which lost 0 bases and 5 bases, there was a span of 11 bases. The CDR3 totals 14 residues. Per the germline V gene, CDR1 is SGHNT and CDR2 is YYREEE (reference sequence). The CDR3 sequence: CASSLELGGTEAFF. In DNA form, the CDR3 reads TGTGCCAGCAGCTTGGAACTTGGTGGTACTGAAGCTTTCTTT. Supplemented by reference TRBV5-4 and TRBJ1-1, the full variable domain reads ETGVTQSPTHLIKTRGQQVTLRCSSQSGHNTVSWYQQALGQGPQFIFQYYREEENGRGNFPPRFSGLQFPNYSSELNVNALELDDSALYLCASSLELGGTEAFFGQGTRLTVV.

This chain connects TRBV4-1 to TRBJ2-1; 11 nucleotides match TRBD2. CDR1 MGHRA and CDR2 YSYEKL come from the germline V gene. The CDR3 extends over 17 amino acids. The V and J ends lost 0 bases and 4 bases, in that order; junction bases with no gene match: 5. CDR3 protein: CASSQESSGGGYNEQFF. Written as DNA, the CDR3 is TGCGCCAGCAGCCAAGAAAGTAGCGGGGGGGGTTACAATGAGCAGTTCTTC.

This clone was counted a single time. This chain's CDR3 is CASSQDRSREGQPQHF. The CDR3 bases are TGCGCCAGCAGCCAAGATCGGTCCCGGGAAGGTCAGCCCCAGCATTTT. This sequence joins TRBV4-3 and TRBJ1-5; no clear D gene. Deletions cut 0 bases from V and 6 bases from J, with 15 bases between. This CDR3 is 16 amino acids long. CDR1 is LGHNA, CDR2 YSLEER, per germline.

The V gene is TRBV18, the J gene TRBJ1-2; 7 positions match TRBD1. Germline CDR1 is KGHSH and CDR2 is LQKENI. The V gene end was trimmed by 5 bases and the J gene end by 10 bases; junction bases not matched to a gene: 7. The CDR3 spans 12 residues. The CDR3 spells CASSLGTDFYTF. The CDR3 DNA reads as TGTGCCAGCTCATTGGGGACAGACTTCTACACCTTC.

To note about this clone: Because the CDR3's place on the DNA is in doubt, the DNA is left out and the CDR3 is given as listed by TCRdb. The chain employs TRBV21-1 and TRBJ2-7; the D segment call TRBD2 is taken from the table without a DNA check. TRBV21-1 represents a pseudogene. With termini counted, the CDR3 has 17 amino acids. The CDR3 sequence: CASSKAVGAGSSYEQYF.

V usage is TRBV18 and J usage is TRBJ1-2; 7 bases fit TRBD1. The CDR3 is 13 residues long. V lost 1 base to trimming and J lost 8 bases; unmatched junction nucleotides: 4. In germline, CDR1 is KGHSH, CDR2 LQKENI. The CDR3 sequence is CASSPQGAEGYTF. DNA of the CDR3: TGTGCCAGCTCACCACAGGGGGCAGAAGGCTACACCTTC.

The chain uses TRBV7-8 and TRBJ1-5; TRBD1 is a possible D gene (5 bases). Germline assignment: CDR1 SGHVS and CDR2 FQNEAQ. This CDR3 has 16 amino acids. Trimming cost V 2 bases and J 2 bases, with 13 bases left between them. For the CDR3, the DNA is TGTGCCAGCAGCTTAAGGGGAGGTATTGGCAATCAGCCCCAGCATTTT. It codes for CASSLRGGIGNQPQHF.

Written as DNA, the CDR3 is TGTGCCAGCAGCCCGGGGCGGGAGAAGACCCAGTACTTC. It yields the protein CASSPGREKTQYF. This chain connects TRBV7-2 to TRBJ2-5; 7 positions agree with TRBD2. The CDR3 is 13 residues long. CDR1 and CDR2 from the germline V gene are SGHTA and FQGNSA. The V gene end was trimmed by 5 bases and the J gene end by 6 bases; junction bases not matched to a gene: 6.

The chain links TRBV5-4 to TRBJ1-2; 7 positions match TRBD1. V dropped 2 bases and J dropped 8; count of bases not matched to a gene: 6. CDR3 size: 13 residues. Germline V gene sequence: CDR1 SGHNT, CDR2 YYREEE (reference sequence). This CDR3 reads CASSFQMDRGYTF. CDR3 in DNA: TGTGCCAGCAGCTTCCAAATGGACAGGGGCTACACCTTC.

The chain recombines TRBV5-1 with TRBJ2-7; possible D gene TRBD2, 7 bases. CDR1 and CDR2 (germline): SGHRS, YFSETQ. The CDR3 is made up of 16 amino acids. Trimming stripped 0 bases from V and 3 bases from J, with 16 bases between. The CDR3 loop is CASSLEWGGGRYEQYF. CDR3 coding DNA: TGCGCCAGCAGCTTGGAATGGGGAGGGGGACGCTACGAGCAGTACTTC.

The chain uses TRBV24-1 and TRBJ2-3, with a tentative D call TRBD2 (7 bases). The CDR3 is 14 residues long. Germline CDR1 and CDR2: KGHDR and SFDVKD. V shed 6 bases and J shed 2 bases, with 11 bases lying between them. CDR3 residues: CATSSGGDTDTQYF. CDR3 DNA: TGTGCCACCAGTTCGGGGGGCGACACAGATACGCAGTATTTT.

V gene TRBV3-1 (or the pseudogene TRBV3-2) combines with J gene TRBJ1-2; a possible D gene is TRBD1 (6 bases). Trimming took 4 bases from V and 5 from J, leaving 11 bases between them. Germline CDR1 reads LGHDT; CDR2 reads YNNKEL (reference sequence). The CDR3 loop spans 13 amino acids. The CDR3 DNA is TGTGCCAGCAGCCCCCCAGGGGAGTATGGCTACACCTTC. Translated, it gives CASSPPGEYGYTF.

This chain connects TRBV7-8 to TRBJ1-2; maybe TRBD1 (6 bases). The germline V gene encodes CDR1 SGHVS and CDR2 FQNEAQ. There are 15 residues in the CDR3. Trimming pared 1 base from V and 5 bases from J, leaving 14 bases between. CDR3 coding DNA: TGTGCCAGCAGCTTAGAGGGTACAGGGAGATATGGCTACACCTTC. Protein: CASSLEGTGRYGYTF.